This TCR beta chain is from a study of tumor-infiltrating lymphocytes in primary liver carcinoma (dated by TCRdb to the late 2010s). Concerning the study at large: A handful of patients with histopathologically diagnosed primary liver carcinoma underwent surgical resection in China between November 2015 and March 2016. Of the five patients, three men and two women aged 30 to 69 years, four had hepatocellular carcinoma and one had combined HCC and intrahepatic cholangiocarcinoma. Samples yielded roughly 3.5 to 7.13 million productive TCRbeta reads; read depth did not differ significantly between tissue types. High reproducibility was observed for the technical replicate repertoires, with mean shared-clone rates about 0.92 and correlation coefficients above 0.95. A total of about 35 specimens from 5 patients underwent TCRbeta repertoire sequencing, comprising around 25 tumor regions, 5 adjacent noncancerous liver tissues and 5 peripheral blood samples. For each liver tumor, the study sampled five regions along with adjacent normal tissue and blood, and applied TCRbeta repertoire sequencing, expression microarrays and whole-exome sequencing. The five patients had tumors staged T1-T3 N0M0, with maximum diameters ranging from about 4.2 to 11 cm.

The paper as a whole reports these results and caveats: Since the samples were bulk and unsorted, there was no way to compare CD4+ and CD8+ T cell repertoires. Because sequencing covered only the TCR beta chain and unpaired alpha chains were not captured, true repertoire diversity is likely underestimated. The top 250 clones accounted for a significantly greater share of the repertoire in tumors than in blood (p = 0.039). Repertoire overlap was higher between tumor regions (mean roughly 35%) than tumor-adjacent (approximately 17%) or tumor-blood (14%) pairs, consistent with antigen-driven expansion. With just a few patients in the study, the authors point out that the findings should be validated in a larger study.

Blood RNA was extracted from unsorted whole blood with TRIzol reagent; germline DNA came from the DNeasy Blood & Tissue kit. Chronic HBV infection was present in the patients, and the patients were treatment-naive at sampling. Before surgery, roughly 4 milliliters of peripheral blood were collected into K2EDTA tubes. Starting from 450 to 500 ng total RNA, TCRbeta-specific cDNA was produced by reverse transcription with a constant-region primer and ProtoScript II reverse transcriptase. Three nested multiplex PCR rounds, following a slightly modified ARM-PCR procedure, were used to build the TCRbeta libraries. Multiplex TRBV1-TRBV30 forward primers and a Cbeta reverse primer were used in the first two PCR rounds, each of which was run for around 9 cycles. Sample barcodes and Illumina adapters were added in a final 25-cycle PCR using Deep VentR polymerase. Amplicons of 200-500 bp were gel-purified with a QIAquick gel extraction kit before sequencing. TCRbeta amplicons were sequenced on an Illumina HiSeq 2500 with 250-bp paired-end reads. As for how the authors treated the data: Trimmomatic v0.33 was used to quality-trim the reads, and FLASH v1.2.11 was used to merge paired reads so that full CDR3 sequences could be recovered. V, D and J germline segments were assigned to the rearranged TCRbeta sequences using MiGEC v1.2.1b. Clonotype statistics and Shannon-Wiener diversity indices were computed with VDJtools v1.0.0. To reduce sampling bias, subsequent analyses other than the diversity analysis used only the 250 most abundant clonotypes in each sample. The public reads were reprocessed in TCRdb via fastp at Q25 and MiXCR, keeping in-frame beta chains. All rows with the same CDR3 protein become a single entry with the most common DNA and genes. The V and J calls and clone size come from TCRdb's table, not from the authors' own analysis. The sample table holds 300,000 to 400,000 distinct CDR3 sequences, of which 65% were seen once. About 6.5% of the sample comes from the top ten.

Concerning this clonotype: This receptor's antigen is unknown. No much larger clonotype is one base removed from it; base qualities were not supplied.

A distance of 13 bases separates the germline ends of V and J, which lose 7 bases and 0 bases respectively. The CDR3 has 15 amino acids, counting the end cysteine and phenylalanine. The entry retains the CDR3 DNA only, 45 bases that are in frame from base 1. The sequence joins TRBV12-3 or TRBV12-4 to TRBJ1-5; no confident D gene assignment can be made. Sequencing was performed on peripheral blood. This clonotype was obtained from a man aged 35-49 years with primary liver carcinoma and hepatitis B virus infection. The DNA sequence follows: TGTGCCAGCAACCAGCGATATAGTAGCAATCAGCCCCAGCATTTT. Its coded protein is CASNQRYSSNQPQHF.